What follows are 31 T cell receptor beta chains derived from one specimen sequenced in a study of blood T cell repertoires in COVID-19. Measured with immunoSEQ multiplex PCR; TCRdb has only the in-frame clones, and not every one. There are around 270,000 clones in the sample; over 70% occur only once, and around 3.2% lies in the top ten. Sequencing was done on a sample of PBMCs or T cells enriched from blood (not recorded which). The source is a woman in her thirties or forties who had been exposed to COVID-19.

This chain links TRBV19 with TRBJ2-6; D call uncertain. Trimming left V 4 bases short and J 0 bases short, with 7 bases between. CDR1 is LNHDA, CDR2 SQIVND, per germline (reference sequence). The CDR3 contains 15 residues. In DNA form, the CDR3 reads TGTGCCAGTAGTACCTACAGCTCTGGGGCCAACGTCCTGACTTTC. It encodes CASSTYSSGANVLTF.

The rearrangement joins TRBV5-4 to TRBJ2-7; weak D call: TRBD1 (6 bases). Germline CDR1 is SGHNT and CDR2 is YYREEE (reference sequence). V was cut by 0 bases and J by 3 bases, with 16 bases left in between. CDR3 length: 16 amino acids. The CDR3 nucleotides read TGTGCCAGCAGCTTGGGGAACAGGGCTTCTCTCTACGAGCAGTACTTC. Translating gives CASSLGNRASLYEQYF.

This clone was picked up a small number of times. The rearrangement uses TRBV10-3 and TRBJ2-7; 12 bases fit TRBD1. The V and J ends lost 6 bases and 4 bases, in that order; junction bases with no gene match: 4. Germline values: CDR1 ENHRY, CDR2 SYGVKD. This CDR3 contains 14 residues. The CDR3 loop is CAIRPGQGAYEQYF. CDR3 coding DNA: TGTGCCATCAGACCGGGACAGGGGGCATACGAGCAGTACTTC.

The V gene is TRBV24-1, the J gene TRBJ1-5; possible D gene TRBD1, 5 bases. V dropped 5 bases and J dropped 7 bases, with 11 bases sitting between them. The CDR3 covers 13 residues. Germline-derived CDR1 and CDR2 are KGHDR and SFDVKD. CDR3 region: CATSGRGGQPQHF. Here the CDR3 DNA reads TGTGCCACCAGTGGTAGGGGTGGGCAGCCCCAGCATTTT.

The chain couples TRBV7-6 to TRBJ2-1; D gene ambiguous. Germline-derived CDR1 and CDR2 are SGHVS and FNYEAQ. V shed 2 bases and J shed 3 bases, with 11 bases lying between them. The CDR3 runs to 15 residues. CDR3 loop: CASSLRTSNYNEQFF. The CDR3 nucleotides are TGTGCCAGCAGCTTACGTACATCGAACTACAATGAGCAGTTCTTC.

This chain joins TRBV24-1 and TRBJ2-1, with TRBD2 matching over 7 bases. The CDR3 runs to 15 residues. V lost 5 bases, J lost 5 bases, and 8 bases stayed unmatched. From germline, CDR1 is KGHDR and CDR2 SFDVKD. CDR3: CATSGAGGSDNEQFF. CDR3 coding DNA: TGTGCCACCAGTGGGGCGGGCGGGAGCGACAATGAGCAGTTCTTC.

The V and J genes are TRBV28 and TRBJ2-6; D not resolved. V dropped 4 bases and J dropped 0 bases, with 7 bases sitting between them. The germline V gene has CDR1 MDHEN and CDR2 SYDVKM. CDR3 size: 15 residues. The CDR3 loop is CASSSPGSGANVLTF. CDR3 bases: TGTGCCAGCAGTTCTCCGGGCTCTGGGGCCAACGTCCTGACTTTC.

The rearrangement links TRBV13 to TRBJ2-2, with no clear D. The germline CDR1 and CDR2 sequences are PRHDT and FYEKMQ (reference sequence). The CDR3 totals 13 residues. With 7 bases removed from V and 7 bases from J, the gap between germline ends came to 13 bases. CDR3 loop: CASTPHGRGELFF. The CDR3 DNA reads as TGTGCCAGCACTCCCCATGGGCGCGGGGAGCTGTTTTTT.

The CDR3 loop is CASSTNGQGSEQYV. In nucleotides, the CDR3 is TGTGCCAGTAGTACCAATGGACAGGGATCCGAGCAGTACGTC. This rearrangement joins TRBV19 to TRBJ2-7; 8 nucleotides align to TRBD1. With 4 bases clipped from V and 6 bases from J, the junction kept 8 bases outside the gene matches. CDR1 and CDR2 (germline): LNHDA, SQIVND (reference sequence). This CDR3 has 14 amino acids.

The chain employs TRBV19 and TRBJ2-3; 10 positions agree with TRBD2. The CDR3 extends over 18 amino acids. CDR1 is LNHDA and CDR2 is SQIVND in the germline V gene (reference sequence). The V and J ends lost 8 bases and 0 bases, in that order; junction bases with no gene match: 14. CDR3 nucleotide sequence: TGTGCCAGTGGGGCCCCAAATGGACTAGCGGAAAGCACAGATACGCAGTATTTT. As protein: CASGAPNGLAESTDTQYF.

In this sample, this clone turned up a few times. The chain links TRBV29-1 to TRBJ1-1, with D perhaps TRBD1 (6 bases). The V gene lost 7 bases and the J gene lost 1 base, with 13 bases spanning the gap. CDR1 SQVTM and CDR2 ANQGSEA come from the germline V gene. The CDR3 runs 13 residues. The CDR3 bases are TGCAGCGCCCATTCGACAGGGAACACTGAAGCTTTCTTT. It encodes CSAHSTGNTEAFF.

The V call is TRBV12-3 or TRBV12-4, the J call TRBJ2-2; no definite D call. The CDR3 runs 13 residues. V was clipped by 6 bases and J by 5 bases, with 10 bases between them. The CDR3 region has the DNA TGTGCCAGCAGCCCTAGAGAAACCGGGGAGCTGTTTTTT. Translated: CASSPRETGELFF.

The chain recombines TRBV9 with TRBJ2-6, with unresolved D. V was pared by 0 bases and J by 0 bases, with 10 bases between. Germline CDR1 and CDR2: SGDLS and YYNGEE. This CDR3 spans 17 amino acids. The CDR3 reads CASSVGEVYSGANVLTF. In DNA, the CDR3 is TGTGCCAGCAGCGTAGGCGAGGTATACTCTGGGGCCAACGTCCTGACTTTC.

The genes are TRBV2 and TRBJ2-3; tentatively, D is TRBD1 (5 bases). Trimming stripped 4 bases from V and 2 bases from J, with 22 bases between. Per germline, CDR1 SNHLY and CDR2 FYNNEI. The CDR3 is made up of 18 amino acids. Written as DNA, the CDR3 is TGTGCCAGCAGTGGAGGCAGGGCTCCCCTTACACTCACAGATACGCAGTATTTT. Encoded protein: CASSGGRAPLTLTDTQYF.

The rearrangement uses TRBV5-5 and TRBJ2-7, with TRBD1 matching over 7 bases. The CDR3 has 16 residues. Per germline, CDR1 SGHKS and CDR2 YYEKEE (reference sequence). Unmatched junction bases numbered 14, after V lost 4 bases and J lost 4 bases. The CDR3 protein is CASSTKVDRVLYEQYF. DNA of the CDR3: TGTGCCAGCAGCACTAAGGTAGACAGGGTGTTATACGAGCAGTACTTC.

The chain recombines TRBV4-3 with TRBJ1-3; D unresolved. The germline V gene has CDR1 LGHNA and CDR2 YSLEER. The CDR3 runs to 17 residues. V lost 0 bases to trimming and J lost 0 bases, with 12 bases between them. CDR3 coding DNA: TGCGCCAGCAGCCAAGATTTGATAGATTTCTCTGGAAACACCATATATTTT. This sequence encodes CASSQDLIDFSGNTIYF.

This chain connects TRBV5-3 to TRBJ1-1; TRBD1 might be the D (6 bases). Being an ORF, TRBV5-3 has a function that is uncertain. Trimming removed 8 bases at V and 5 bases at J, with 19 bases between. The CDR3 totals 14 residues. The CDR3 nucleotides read TGTGCCAGCCCTGGCCAGGGGCGGGGGACTGAAGCTTTCTTT. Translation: CASPGQGRGTEAFF.

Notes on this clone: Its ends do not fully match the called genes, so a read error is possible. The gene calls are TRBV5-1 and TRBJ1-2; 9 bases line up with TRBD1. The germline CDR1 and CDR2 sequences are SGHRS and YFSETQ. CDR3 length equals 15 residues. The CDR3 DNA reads TGTGCCAGCAGACCTGACAGGGGGAGCGGCTATGGCTACACCTTC. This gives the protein CASRPDRGSGYGYTF. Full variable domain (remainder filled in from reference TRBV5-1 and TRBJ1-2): KAGVTQTPRYLIKTRGQQVTLSCSPISGHRSVSWYQQTPGQGLQFLFEYFSETQRNKGNFPGRFSGRQFSNSRSEMNVSTLELGDSALYLCASRPDRGSGYGYTFGSGTRLTVV.

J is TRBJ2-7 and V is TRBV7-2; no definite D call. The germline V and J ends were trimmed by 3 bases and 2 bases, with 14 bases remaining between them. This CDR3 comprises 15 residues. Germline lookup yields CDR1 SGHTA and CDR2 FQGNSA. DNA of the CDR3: TGTGCCAGCAGCTTTGGGCCGACGGCCACCTACGAGCAGTACTTC. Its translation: CASSFGPTATYEQYF.

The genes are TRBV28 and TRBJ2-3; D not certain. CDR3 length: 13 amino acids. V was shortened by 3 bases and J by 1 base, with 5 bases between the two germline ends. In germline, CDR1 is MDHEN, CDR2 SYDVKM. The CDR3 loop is CASSFTGTDTQYF. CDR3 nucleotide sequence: TGTGCCAGCAGTTTCACGGGCACAGATACGCAGTATTTT.

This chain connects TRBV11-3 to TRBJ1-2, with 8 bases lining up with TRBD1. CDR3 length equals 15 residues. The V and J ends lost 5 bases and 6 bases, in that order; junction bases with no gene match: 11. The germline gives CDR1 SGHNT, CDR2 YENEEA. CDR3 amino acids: CASSTDRGRADGYTF. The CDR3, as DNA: TGTGCCAGCAGCACCGACAGGGGACGCGCAGATGGCTACACCTTC.

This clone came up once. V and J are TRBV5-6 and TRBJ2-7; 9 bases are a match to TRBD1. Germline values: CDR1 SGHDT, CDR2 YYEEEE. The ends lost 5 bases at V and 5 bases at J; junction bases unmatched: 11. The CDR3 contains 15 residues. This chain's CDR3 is CASSFSGQGFHEQYF. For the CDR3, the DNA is TGTGCCAGCAGTTTTTCGGGACAGGGTTTCCACGAGCAGTACTTC.

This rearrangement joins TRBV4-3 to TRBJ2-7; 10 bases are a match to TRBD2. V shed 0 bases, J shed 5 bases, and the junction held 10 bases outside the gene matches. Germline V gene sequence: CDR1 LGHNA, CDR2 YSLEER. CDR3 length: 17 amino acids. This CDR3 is CASSQEVGGTSVHEQYF. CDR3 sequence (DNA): TGCGCCAGCAGCCAAGAAGTCGGCGGGACTAGCGTCCACGAGCAGTACTTC.

CDR3 protein: CASSQGLHRDTEAFF. In nucleotides, the CDR3 is TGCGCCAGCAGCCAAGGCCTTCACCGGGACACTGAAGCTTTCTTT. The gene calls are TRBV4-3 and TRBJ1-1; D is unresolved. The CDR3 is 15 residues long. Trimming cost V 1 base and J 3 bases, with 12 bases left between them. From germline, CDR1 is LGHNA and CDR2 YSLEER.

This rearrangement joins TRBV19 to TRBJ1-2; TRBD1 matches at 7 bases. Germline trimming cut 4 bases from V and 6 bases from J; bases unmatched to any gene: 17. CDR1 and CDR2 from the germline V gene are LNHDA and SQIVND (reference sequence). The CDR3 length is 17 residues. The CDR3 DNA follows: TGTGCCAGTAGTACCCTTAGACAGGGTCGGAGCGATGATGGCTACACCTTC. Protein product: CASSTLRQGRSDDGYTF.

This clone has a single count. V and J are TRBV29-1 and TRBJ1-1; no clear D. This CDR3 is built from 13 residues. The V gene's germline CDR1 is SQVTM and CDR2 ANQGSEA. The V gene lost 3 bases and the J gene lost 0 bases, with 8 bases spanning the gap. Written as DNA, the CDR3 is TGCAGCGTTGAGGCCGACTTGAACACTGAAGCTTTCTTT. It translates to CSVEADLNTEAFF.

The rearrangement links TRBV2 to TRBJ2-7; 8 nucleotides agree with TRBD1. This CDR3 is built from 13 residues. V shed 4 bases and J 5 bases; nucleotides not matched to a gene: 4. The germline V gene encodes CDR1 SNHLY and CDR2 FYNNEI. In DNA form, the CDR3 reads TGTGCCAGCAGTGGACAGGGGTCCCACGAGCAGTACGTC. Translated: CASSGQGSHEQYV.

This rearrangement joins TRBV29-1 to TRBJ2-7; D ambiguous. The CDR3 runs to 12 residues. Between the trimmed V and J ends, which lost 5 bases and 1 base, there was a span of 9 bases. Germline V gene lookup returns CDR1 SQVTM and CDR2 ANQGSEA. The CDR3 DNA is TGCAGCGTTAAACAGCTTTCCTACGAGCAGTACTTC. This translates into CSVKQLSYEQYF.

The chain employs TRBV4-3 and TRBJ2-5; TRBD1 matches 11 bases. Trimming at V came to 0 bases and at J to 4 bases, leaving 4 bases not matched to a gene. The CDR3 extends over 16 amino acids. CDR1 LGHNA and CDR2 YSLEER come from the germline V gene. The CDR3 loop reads CASSQEPGQGGETQYF. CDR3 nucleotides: TGCGCCAGCAGCCAAGAGCCGGGACAGGGGGGAGAGACCCAGTACTTC.

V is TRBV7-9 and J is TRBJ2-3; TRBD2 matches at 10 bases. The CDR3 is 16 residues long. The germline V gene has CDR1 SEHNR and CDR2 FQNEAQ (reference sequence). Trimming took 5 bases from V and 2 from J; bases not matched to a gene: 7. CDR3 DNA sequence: TGTGCCAGCAGCGTTCTAGCGGGGGCCCCCACAGATACGCAGTATTTT. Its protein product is CASSVLAGAPTDTQYF.

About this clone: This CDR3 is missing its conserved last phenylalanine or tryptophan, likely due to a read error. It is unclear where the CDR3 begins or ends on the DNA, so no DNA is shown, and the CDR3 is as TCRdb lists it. The CDR3 spells CAWSVPAA. The chain recombines TRBV30 with TRBJ1-4. Per germline, CDR1 GTSNPN and CDR2 SVGIG (reference sequence). The CDR3 contains 8 residues when both ends are counted.